Below are 20 T cell receptor beta chains sequenced from a single sample in a study of cytomegalovirus exposure and HLA in healthy donors. In the PCR, 60 Vbeta and 13 Jbeta primers were used. Sequenced by immunoSEQ multiplex PCR; TCRdb stores in-frame clones only, minus some. The repertoire has approximately 150,000 clones, around 73% of them found once; the top ten carry under 2%. Sequenced input: PBMCs. The source is a female donor in good health and CMV-seronegative.

The rearrangement links TRBV28 to TRBJ2-6; possibly TRBD2 for D (6 bases). Per germline, CDR1 MDHEN and CDR2 SYDVKM. The CDR3 length is 16 residues. V lost 4 bases and J lost 0, with 10 bases in between. The CDR3 loop reads CASSSEGGSGANVLTF. In nucleotides, the CDR3 is TGTGCCAGCAGTTCGGAGGGCGGCTCTGGGGCCAACGTCCTGACTTTC.

This clone showed up just a few times. J is TRBJ1-6 and V is TRBV5-6, with D possibly being TRBD1 (6 bases). Germline V CDR1 and CDR2: SGHDT, YYEEEE. The CDR3 sequence is 14 residues long. The V end was cut by 0 bases, the J end by 9 bases, with 10 bases between. The CDR3 reads CASSLVRGGSPLHF. The CDR3 DNA sequence: TGTGCCAGCAGCTTGGTCAGGGGCGGTTCACCCCTCCACTTT.

J is TRBJ2-7 and V is TRBV19, with 7 nucleotides matching TRBD1. There are 17 residues in the CDR3. The junction had 14 bases not matched to a gene; V was cut back by 6 bases and J by 0 bases. CDR1 and CDR2 (germline): LNHDA, SQIVND (reference sequence). In DNA form, the CDR3 reads TGTGCCAGTAGAAGACAGGGTGGGGGCCAAAGCTCCTACGAGCAGTACTTC. Protein: CASRRQGGGQSSYEQYF.

The gene calls are TRBV15 and TRBJ1-6, with a tentative D call TRBD1 (5 bases). Per germline, CDR1 LNHNV and CDR2 YYDKDF (reference sequence). The ends were cut back, 0 bases at V and 7 bases at J, with 13 bases in the middle. The CDR3 covers 16 residues. CDR3 sequence: CATSRDRGIGNSPLHF. In nucleotides, the CDR3 is TGTGCCACCAGCAGAGATAGGGGAATAGGGAATTCACCCCTCCACTTT.

The chain employs TRBV2 and TRBJ1-2; possibly TRBD1 for D (6 bases). Germline CDR1 SNHLY, CDR2 FYNNEI. V was trimmed by 9 bases and J by 4 bases, leaving 12 bases between them. CDR3 length equals 12 residues. The CDR3 loop is CARNTGFYGYTF. In nucleotides, the CDR3 is TGTGCCAGAAATACAGGGTTCTATGGCTACACCTTC.

This chain connects TRBV11-1 to TRBJ2-1; 10 bases map to TRBD2. The junction had 7 bases not matched to a gene; V was cut back by 1 base and J by 10 bases. Germline-derived CDR1 and CDR2 are SGHAT and FQDESV (reference sequence). This CDR3 region has 15 residues. The CDR3 nucleotides are TGTGCCAGCAGCTTAGAGCTAGCGGGAGATCGAGAGCAGTTCTTC. Amino acids: CASSLELAGDREQFF.

This CDR3 reads CASSYSDTTSYEQYF. The CDR3 nucleotides read TGTGCCAGCAGTTACTCGGACACGACCTCCTACGAGCAGTACTTC. V gene TRBV6-5 combines with J gene TRBJ2-7, with D maybe TRBD1 (5 bases). The CDR3 totals 15 residues. V was trimmed by 0 bases and J by 0 bases, leaving 9 bases between them. Germline V CDR1 and CDR2: MNHEY, SVGAGI.

The rearrangement joins TRBV10-1 to TRBJ2-6; no reliable D call. The CDR3 covers 14 residues. The germline gives CDR1 WNHNN, CDR2 SYGVQD (reference sequence). V was clipped by 3 bases and J by 7 bases, with 10 bases between them. CDR3 bases: TGCGCCAGCAGTGATTCTCAACTAGCCAACGTCCTGACTTTC. It encodes CASSDSQLANVLTF.

This clone was found a few times. This chain joins TRBV6-5 and TRBJ1-1; possible D gene TRBD1, 5 bases. Germline loops: CDR1 MNHEY, CDR2 SVGAGI. This CDR3 comprises 15 residues. With 2 bases removed from V and 5 bases from J, the gap between germline ends came to 15 bases. The DNA for the CDR3 is TGTGCCAGCAGTTACGGGCTCAGGGTAGGAACTGAAGCTTTCTTT. Translating gives CASSYGLRVGTEAFF.

The CDR3 sequence: CASSVAWGEGQDEQFF. DNA for the CDR3: TGTGCCAGCAGCGTAGCTTGGGGGGAGGGCCAGGATGAGCAGTTCTTC. J is TRBJ2-1 and V is TRBV9, with 7 bases identical to TRBD2. V lost 0 bases to trimming and J lost 8 bases; unmatched junction nucleotides: 11. CDR1 SGDLS and CDR2 YYNGEE come from the germline V gene. CDR3 length equals 16 residues. Full variable domain (missing parts from reference TRBV9 and TRBJ2-1): DSGVTQTPKHLITATGQRVTLRCSPRSGDLSVYWYQQSLDQGLQFLIQYYNGEERAKGNILERFSAQQFPDLHSELNLSSLELGDSALYFCASSVAWGEGQDEQFFGPGTRLTVL.

As DNA, the CDR3 is TGTGCCAGCAGCGTTACAGTCTCCTACAATGAGCAGTTCTTC. This encodes CASSVTVSYNEQFF. The genes are TRBV7-9 and TRBJ2-1; unclear D gene. Trimming stripped 5 bases from V and 0 bases from J, with 8 bases between. CDR3 length: 14 residues. Germline CDR1 SEHNR, CDR2 FQNEAQ (reference sequence). Combining the CDR3 with reference TRBV7-9 and TRBJ2-1 gives the whole variable domain DTGVSQNPRHKITKRGQNVTFRCDPISEHNRLYWYRQTLGQGPEFLTYFQNEAQLEKSRLLSDRFSAERPKGSFSTLEIQRTEQGDSAMYLCASSVTVSYNEQFFGPGTRLTVL.

The genes are TRBV29-1 and TRBJ2-5; D is possibly TRBD2 (6 bases). Per the germline V gene, CDR1 is SQVTM and CDR2 is ANQGSEA. The CDR3 contains 16 residues. Trimming shortened V by 1 base and J by 2 bases, and 17 bases separated the two germline ends. The CDR3 loop is CSVEGGPRGVQETQYF. The CDR3 DNA follows: TGCAGCGTTGAAGGGGGTCCGCGCGGGGTGCAAGAGACCCAGTACTTC.

The V gene is TRBV6-6, the J gene TRBJ2-3, with a tentative D call TRBD1 (6 bases). Germline CDR1 and CDR2: MNHNY and SVGAGI (reference sequence). The CDR3 is made up of 13 amino acids. Trimming stripped 4 bases from V and 5 bases from J, with 10 bases between. The CDR3 protein is CASSWTELDTQYF. For the CDR3, the DNA is TGTGCCAGCAGTTGGACAGAATTAGATACGCAGTATTTT.

The V call is TRBV7-2, the J call TRBJ1-4; TRBD1 is a possible D gene (6 bases). The CDR3 contains 13 residues. The V gene lost 3 bases and the J gene lost 6 bases, with 8 bases spanning the gap. In germline, CDR1 is SGHTA, CDR2 FQGNSA. As DNA, the CDR3 is TGTGCCAGCAGCTTCGGGGGGCATGAAAAACTGTTTTTT. This translates into CASSFGGHEKLFF.

The chain is built from TRBV18 and TRBJ2-7, with D perhaps matching TRBD1 (6 bases). V gave up 4 bases and J gave up 4 bases, with 20 bases separating them. CDR3 length equals 16 residues. Germline lookup yields CDR1 KGHSH and CDR2 LQKENI. The CDR3 is CASSRTSVQGKYEQYF. DNA of the CDR3: TGTGCCAGCTCACGCACCTCGGTTCAGGGGAAATACGAGCAGTACTTC. The whole variable domain, filled in from reference TRBV18 and TRBJ2-7, reads NAGVMQNPRHLVRRRGQEARLRCSPMKGHSHVYWYRQLPEEGLKFMVYLQKENIIDESGMPKERFSAEFPKEGPSILRIQQVVRGDSAAYFCASSRTSVQGKYEQYFGPGTRLTVT.

The chain combines TRBV13 with TRBJ1-1; D uncertain. Per the germline V gene, CDR1 is PRHDT and CDR2 is FYEKMQ (reference sequence). CDR3 length equals 13 residues. Deletions cut 5 bases from V and 10 bases from J, with 17 bases between. The CDR3, as DNA: TGTGCCAGCAGCCAAAACGGGGAGACGCGAGCTTTCTTT. Translating it yields CASSQNGETRAFF.

This clone was detected only once. This chain uses TRBV7-3 with TRBJ2-1, with 8 nucleotides matching TRBD2. Germline V CDR1 and CDR2: SGHTA, FQGTGA. The CDR3 runs to 15 residues. Trimming took 0 bases from V and 3 from J; bases not matched to a gene: 1. CDR3: CASSLTSGNYNEQFF. The CDR3 DNA reads TGTGCCAGCAGCTTAACTAGCGGGAACTACAATGAGCAGTTCTTC. Filled out from reference TRBV7-3 and TRBJ2-1, the complete variable domain reads GAGVSQTPSNKVTEKGKYVELRCDPISGHTALYWYRQSLGQGPEFLIYFQGTGAADDSGLPNDRFFAVRPEGSVSTLKIQRTERGDSAVYLCASSLTSGNYNEQFFGPGTRLTVL.

The chain recombines TRBV15 with TRBJ1-1, with 8 nucleotides matching TRBD1. The CDR3 covers 13 residues. CDR1 is LNHNV and CDR2 is YYDKDF in the germline V gene (reference sequence). Trimming cost V 4 bases and J 7 bases; bases outside gene matches: 5. The CDR3 region is CATSKQGEDEAFF. The DNA of the CDR3 is TGTGCCACCAGCAAACAGGGGGAAGATGAAGCTTTCTTT.

The chain links TRBV5-1 to TRBJ2-3, with 9 bases aligning to TRBD2. The CDR3 spans 19 residues. CDR1 and CDR2 (germline): SGHRS, YFSETQ. With 0 bases clipped from V and 6 bases from J, the junction kept 17 bases outside the gene matches. This CDR3 reads CASSLDTSGSPGVFDTQYF. Written as DNA, the CDR3 is TGCGCCAGCAGCTTGGATACTAGCGGGTCCCCCGGAGTTTTCGATACGCAGTATTTT.

This chain uses TRBV4-1 with TRBJ2-3, with TRBD1 matching 8 bases. The germline CDR1 and CDR2 sequences are MGHRA and YSYEKL. The CDR3 covers 15 residues. The trim removed 4 bases at V and 2 bases at J, leaving 5 bases unmatched. CDR3 residues: CASSPGQGPTDTQYF. In DNA, the CDR3 is TGCGCCAGCAGCCCAGGACAGGGCCCCACAGATACGCAGTATTTT.